This entry lists 25 T cell receptor beta chains sequenced from one sample in a study of OX40 agonist ivuxolimab in advanced cancers. Only in-frame clones appear in the TCRdb table, and some are missing; sequencing was by immunoSEQ multiplex PCR. The table lists about 74,000 clones, 86% of them singletons. The starting material was CD4+ or CD8+ T cells sorted from blood, obtained in a trial of the OX40 agonist ivuxolimab. The receptors stem from an adult with an advanced solid tumor such as melanoma, head and neck, liver or kidney cancer.

The chain is built from TRBV14 and TRBJ2-3, with D possibly called TRBD1 or TRBD2 (5 bases each). CDR3 size: 12 residues. Trimming pared 8 bases from V and 6 bases from J, leaving 12 bases between. Germline CDR1 SGHDN, CDR2 FVKESK. The CDR3 region is CASRDVGDTQYF. CDR3 DNA: TGTGCCAGCCGGGACGTAGGTGATACGCAGTATTTT.

The chain couples TRBV7-9 to TRBJ1-5, with a tentative D call TRBD1 (5 bases). V was shortened by 1 base and J by 9 bases, with 13 bases between the two germline ends. The CDR3 has 14 amino acids. Germline lookup yields CDR1 SEHNR and CDR2 FQNEAQ (reference sequence). CDR3 in amino acids: CASSLGQSSPPQHF. DNA of the CDR3: TGTGCCAGCAGCTTAGGACAGTCCAGTCCGCCCCAGCATTTT.

The chain is built from TRBV19 and TRBJ1-2, with D perhaps matching TRBD1 (5 bases). Germline values: CDR1 LNHDA, CDR2 SQIVND (reference sequence). Between the trimmed V and J ends, which lost 4 bases and 2 bases, there was a span of 14 bases. The CDR3 length is 15 residues. CDR3 bases: TGTGCCAGTAGTAATAAGCAGGGATTCAACTATGGCTACACCTTC. This sequence encodes CASSNKQGFNYGYTF.

This clone occurred once. The J gene is TRBJ2-5, the V gene TRBV11-2; the D gene is possibly TRBD2 (5 bases). Deletions cut 7 bases from V and 1 base from J, with 19 bases between. CDR1 and CDR2 (germline): SGHAT, FQNNGV. This CDR3 region has 16 residues. Written as DNA, the CDR3 is TGTGCCAGCACCCCCTCGCGCCGCCTAGCCCAAGAGACCCAGTACTTC. It yields the protein CASTPSRRLAQETQYF. The complete variable domain, with remaining parts taken from reference TRBV11-2 and TRBJ2-5, reads EAGVAQSPRYKIIEKRQSVAFWCNPISGHATLYWYQQILGQGPKLLIQFQNNGVVDDSQLPKDRFSAERLKGVDSTLKIQPAKLEDSAVYLCASTPSRRLAQETQYFGPGTRLLVL.

The chain uses TRBV2 and TRBJ1-5, with a tentative D call TRBD1 (5 bases). V was cut by 8 bases and J by 5 bases, with 16 bases left in between. The CDR3 consists of 14 residues. Germline V CDR1 and CDR2: SNHLY, FYNNEI. This CDR3 is CASSEGQGHQPQHF. In DNA form, the CDR3 reads TGTGCCAGCTCAGAGGGGCAGGGTCATCAGCCCCAGCATTTT.

This chain joins TRBV4-2 and TRBJ2-5; 7 bases align to TRBD2. The DNA end is a closer match to TRBJ2-7, so the J assignment may be wrong. Germline CDR1 and CDR2: LGHNA and YNFKEQ. The CDR3 is 15 residues long. CDR3 coding DNA: TGTGCCAGCAGCCAAGATGCGGGAGAATACTACGAGCAGTACTTC. Protein sequence: CASSQDAGEYYEQYF.

This clone is a singleton in its sample. V gene TRBV29-1 combines with J gene TRBJ1-3, with unresolved D. V dropped 7 bases and J dropped 0 bases, with 4 bases sitting between them. Germline V gene sequence: CDR1 SQVTM, CDR2 ANQGSEA. This CDR3 has 11 amino acids. The CDR3 protein is CSAFSGNTIYF. The CDR3 nucleotides are TGCAGCGCTTTCTCTGGAAACACCATATATTTT.

This clone is a singleton in its sample. The rearrangement uses TRBV14 and TRBJ1-2; no firm D call. CDR1 SGHDN and CDR2 FVKESK come from the germline V gene. The CDR3 is 13 amino acids. The V end was cut by 1 base, the J end by 1 base, with 4 bases between. The DNA for the CDR3 is TGTGCCAGCAGCCAAGGGATTAACTATGGCTACACCTTC. Protein sequence: CASSQGINYGYTF.

CDR3 sequence: CASSYLSGANVLTF. The CDR3 region has the DNA TGTGCCAGCAGTTACCTGTCTGGGGCCAACGTCCTGACTTTC. The V and J genes are TRBV6-5 and TRBJ2-6; unclear D gene. This CDR3 is 14 amino acids long. V lost 2 bases, J lost 1 base, and 3 bases lay in between. The germline CDR1 and CDR2 sequences are MNHEY and SVGAGI.

This chain connects TRBV12-5 to TRBJ1-2; no reliable D call. This CDR3 comprises 12 residues. V lost 2 bases, J lost 5 bases, and 6 bases lay in between. Germline V gene sequence: CDR1 LGHNT, CDR2 FRNRAP. The CDR3 spells CASGLSGYGYTF. DNA of the CDR3: TGTGCTAGTGGTTTGTCCGGATATGGCTACACCTTC.

V and J are TRBV27 and TRBJ2-5; weak D call: TRBD1 (7 bases). CDR3 length: 15 residues. The germline V gene encodes CDR1 MNHEY and CDR2 SMNVEV (reference sequence). The germline V and J ends were trimmed by 5 bases and 5 bases, with 18 bases remaining between them. The CDR3 DNA reads as TGTGCCAGCAGTCCCCGACAGGGTGGGAGGGAGACCCAGTACTTC. Its translation: CASSPRQGGRETQYF.

The V and J genes are TRBV19 and TRBJ1-3, with no clear D. V was pared by 4 bases and J by 4 bases, with 11 bases between. This CDR3 spans 14 amino acids. CDR1 and CDR2 (germline): LNHDA, SQIVND (reference sequence). The CDR3 here is CASSTPGAGNTIYF. CDR3 DNA sequence: TGTGCCAGTAGTACACCAGGTGCCGGAAACACCATATATTTT. Supplemented by reference TRBV19 and TRBJ1-3, the full variable domain reads DGGITQSPKYLFRKEGQNVTLSCEQNLNHDAMYWYRQDPGQGLRLIYYSQIVNDFQKGDIAEGYSVSREKKESFPLTVTSAQKNPTAFYLCASSTPGAGNTIYFGEGSWLTVV.

This clone turned up a few times. CDR3 sequence (DNA): TGCGCCAGCAGTTTAGCCCCTGGAAACACCATATATTTT. This sequence encodes CASSLAPGNTIYF. The chain employs TRBV5-1 and TRBJ1-3; D gene unclear. The CDR3 consists of 13 residues. The V and J ends lost 5 bases and 2 bases respectively, with 8 bases between them. Germline loops: CDR1 SGHRS, CDR2 YFSETQ.

CDR3 sequence reads: CASTLSGSSYNEQFF. The DNA of the CDR3 is TGTGCCAGCACCCTCAGCGGAAGCTCCTACAATGAGCAGTTCTTC. The chain combines TRBV5-8 with TRBJ2-1; the D gene is possibly TRBD2 (5 bases). Germline V gives CDR1 SGHTS, CDR2 YDEGEE. Trimming shortened V by 6 bases and J by 0 bases, and 13 bases separated the two germline ends. The CDR3 totals 15 residues. The variable domain in full, with the rest retrieved from reference TRBV5-8 and TRBJ2-1, is EAGVTQSPTHLIKTRGQQATLRCSPISGHTSVYWYQQALGLGLQFLLWYDEGEERNRGNFPPRFSGRQFPNYSSELNVNALELEDSALYLCASTLSGSSYNEQFFGPGTRLTVL.

Regarding this clone: The same CDR3 is also encoded by other DNA sequences in this sample. The chain links TRBV9 to TRBJ1-1; D remains unclear. V dropped 4 bases and J dropped 2 bases, with 9 bases sitting between them. This CDR3 spans 13 amino acids. Looked up from germline, CDR1 is SGDLS and CDR2 is YYNGEE. This chain's CDR3 is CASSPTGNTEAFF. The CDR3 nucleotides read TGTGCCAGCAGCCCCACGGGAAACACTGAAGCTTTCTTT.

The rearrangement joins TRBV9 to TRBJ2-5; 13 bases fit TRBD2. CDR1 is SGDLS, CDR2 YYNGEE, per germline. Trimming removed 2 bases from V and 4 bases from J; junction bases left unmatched: 8. The CDR3 contains 17 residues. The CDR3 is CASSVGTSGGAVETQYF. Written as DNA, the CDR3 is TGTGCCAGCAGCGTGGGTACTAGCGGGGGGGCAGTAGAGACCCAGTACTTC.

The genes are TRBV2 and TRBJ1-2; D is ambiguous. CDR1 is SNHLY and CDR2 is FYNNEI in the germline V gene. Between the trimmed V and J ends, which lost 4 bases and 0 bases, there was a span of 6 bases. The CDR3 totals 13 residues. For the CDR3, the DNA is TGTGCCAGCAGTGGGGGAGCTAACTATGGCTACACCTTC. Amino acids: CASSGGANYGYTF.

The chain employs TRBV30 and TRBJ1-1, with 7 bases identical to TRBD1. Germline V CDR1 and CDR2: GTSNPN, SVGIG (reference sequence). The CDR3 sequence is 13 residues long. With 2 bases clipped from V and 6 bases from J, the junction kept 6 bases outside the gene matches. CDR3 bases: TGTGCCTGGAGTAAACAGGGGTTATCTGAAGCTTTCTTT. It yields the protein CAWSKQGLSEAFF. Full variable domain (missing parts from reference TRBV30 and TRBJ1-1): SQTIHQWPATLVQPVGSPLSLECTVEGTSNPNLYWYRQAAGRGLQLLFYSVGIGQISSEVPQNLSASRPQDRQFILSSKKLLLSDSGFYLCAWSKQGLSEAFFGQGTRLTVV.

The chain joins TRBV5-1 to TRBJ1-1, with unresolved D. The CDR3 is 13 amino acids. V shed 3 bases and J shed 4 bases, with 10 bases lying between them. The germline V gene has CDR1 SGHRS and CDR2 YFSETQ. CDR3 nucleotide sequence: TGCGCCAGCAGCTCCCAGTGGGGCACTGAAGCTTTCTTT. Encoded protein: CASSSQWGTEAFF. The full variable domain, with the rest looked up from reference TRBV5-1 and TRBJ1-1, is KAGVTQTPRYLIKTRGQQVTLSCSPISGHRSVSWYQQTPGQGLQFLFEYFSETQRNKGNFPGRFSGRQFSNSRSEMNVSTLELGDSALYLCASSSQWGTEAFFGQGTRLTVV.

V and J are TRBV2 and TRBJ1-1, with no clear D. V was pared by 7 bases and J by 1 base, with 10 bases between. This CDR3 comprises 13 residues. In germline, CDR1 is SNHLY, CDR2 FYNNEI. The CDR3 DNA follows: TGTGCCAGCACCCTCTCGGAGAACACTGAAGCTTTCTTT. Translation gives CASTLSENTEAFF.

The V call is TRBV6-6, the J call TRBJ2-7; TRBD2 is a possible D gene (6 bases). V lost 4 bases to trimming and J lost 4 bases, with 11 bases between them. CDR3 length: 13 amino acids. The germline gives CDR1 MNHNY, CDR2 SVGAGI (reference sequence). The CDR3 DNA sequence: TGTGCCAGCAGTTTACCTAGCGTGTACGAGCAGTACTTC. Its translation: CASSLPSVYEQYF.

CDR3 region: CASSKSAQSVEKLFF. Here the CDR3 DNA reads TGTGCCAGCAGCAAAAGCGCACAGTCGGTTGAAAAACTGTTTTTT. The genes are TRBV21-1 and TRBJ1-4. TRBV21-1 is given as a pseudogene. The CDR3 covers 15 residues.

The chain joins TRBV29-1 to TRBJ2-1, with a tentative D call TRBD2 (5 bases). The V end was cut by 2 bases, the J end by 6 bases, with 17 bases between. Germline assignment: CDR1 SQVTM and CDR2 ANQGSEA. The CDR3 length is 15 residues. This CDR3 is CSVEKTRIGVNEQFF. The CDR3 DNA is TGCAGCGTTGAAAAAACTAGAATCGGCGTCAATGAGCAGTTCTTC.

The rearrangement joins TRBV30 to TRBJ1-5, with D maybe TRBD1 (6 bases). There are 13 residues in the CDR3. Trimming pared 2 bases from V and 6 bases from J, leaving 11 bases between. Per germline, CDR1 GTSNPN and CDR2 SVGIG (reference sequence). The CDR3 protein is CAWSIRGAQPQHF. The CDR3 nucleotides read TGTGCCTGGAGTATCAGGGGTGCTCAGCCCCAGCATTTT. Full variable domain (remainder filled in from reference TRBV30 and TRBJ1-5): SQTIHQWPATLVQPVGSPLSLECTVEGTSNPNLYWYRQAAGRGLQLLFYSVGIGQISSEVPQNLSASRPQDRQFILSSKKLLLSDSGFYLCAWSIRGAQPQHFGDGTRLSIL.

The J gene is TRBJ2-6, the V gene TRBV7-8; 8 bases match TRBD1. Germline V gene sequence: CDR1 SGHVS, CDR2 FQNEAQ. Germline trimming cut 6 bases from V and 0 bases from J; bases unmatched to any gene: 13. CDR3 length: 19 residues. CDR3 nucleotide sequence: TGTGCCAGCAGTGACAGGGGATTCACGACCATCTCTGGGGCCAACGTCCTGACTTTC. It codes for CASSDRGFTTISGANVLTF.